A selection of T cell receptor beta chains follows, all from one sample in a study of cytomegalovirus exposure and HLA in healthy donors. Profiled with immunoSEQ multiplex PCR; TCRdb holds only in-frame clones, not every one. The table records 65,000 to 85,000 clones, 65% to 70% of them present only once. The specimen was PBMCs. The receptors derive from a woman aged 25-40 years in good health and CMV-seronegative. Both conserved end residues are part of each CDR3. Fields, in order: J gene, D gene, clone size, V gene, CDR3 DNA, CDR3 protein. The D gene is left open where the match is weak. Some rows have no size entry. The others give once, few or many, or a class for an expanded clone.

>TRBJ2-5|TRBD2|.|TRBV6-5
TGTGCCAGCAGAATGATAGCGGGGGGTCTGGAGACCCAGTACTTC
CASRMIAGGLETQYF
>TRBJ1-1|.|.|TRBV5-1
TGCGCCAGCAGCTTGGGGCAGGACTCTGCTTTCTTT
CASSLGQDSAFF
>TRBJ1-1|.|.|TRBV29-1
TGCAGCGTTGTTTTACAACACACTGAAGCTTTCTTT
CSVVLQHTEAFF
>TRBJ2-3|.|.|TRBV18
TGTGCCAGCTCACCTACCCCGGGAGATACGCAGTATTTT
CASSPTPGDTQYF
>TRBJ1-1|TRBD1|few|TRBV19
TGTGCCAGTAGTACCCGGGACAGGGGGACTGAAGCTTTCTTT
CASSTRDRGTEAFF
>TRBJ1-3|.|few|TRBV13
TGTGCCAGCAGGGGCTCCGGGGGAAGATCCGGAAACACCATATATTTT
CASRGSGGRSGNTIYF
>TRBJ2-5|TRBD2|.|TRBV4-2
TGTGCCAGCAGCCAAGCCGGGACTACTAGGGAGACCCAGTACTTC
CASSQAGTTRETQYF
>TRBJ1-2|TRBD1|medium-sized|TRBV4-2
TGTGCCAGCAGCCTACTAAGGGCGCCCGACAGGGTTAACTATGGCTACACCTTC
CASSLLRAPDRVNYGYTF
>TRBJ1-3|TRBD1|.|TRBV30
TGTGCCTGGGAACAGGGGTTAGCTGGAAACACCATATATTTT
CAWEQGLAGNTIYF
>TRBJ1-6|TRBD1|.|TRBV19
TGTGCCAGTAGTATTCGTAGGGGGACAGGGAATTCACCCCTCCACTTT
CASSIRRGTGNSPLHF
>TRBJ2-3|TRBD2|.|TRBV10-1
TGCGCCAGCAGCCCGGAACTAGCGGGGGGCGGGGATACGCAGTATTTT
CASSPELAGGGDTQYF
>TRBJ2-5|TRBD1|.|TRBV19
TGTGCCAGTAGTATCGGGACAGTTCAGGAGACCCAGTACTTC
CASSIGTVQETQYF
>TRBJ2-7|TRBD1|.|TRBV5-4
TGTGCCAGCAGTTCCCGACAGGGCTTCTCCTACGAGCAGTACTTC
CASSSRQGFSYEQYF
>TRBJ1-1|.|.|TRBV18
TGTGCCAGCTCACAGGGGCGCGAAACTGAAGCTTTCTTT
CASSQGRETEAFF
>TRBJ2-3|.|.|TRBV5-1
TGCGCCAGCAGCGACAATTACATTGGTCCTACAGATACGCAGTATTTT
CASSDNYIGPTDTQYF
>TRBJ1-1|.|once|TRBV21-1
TGTGCCAGCAGCCCCCGACAGGGCTCCACTGAAGCTTTCTTT
CASSPRQGSTEAFF
>TRBJ2-5|TRBD2|once|TRBV7-9
TGTGCCAGCAGCCTGAGGACTAGCAGTCTACGGGAGACCCAGTACTTC
CASSLRTSSLRETQYF
>TRBJ2-3|TRBD2|once|TRBV9
TGTGCCAGCAGCGTAGCACTCATTAGCGGGGGGCGCACAGATACGCAGTATTTT
CASSVALISGGRTDTQYF
>TRBJ1-4|TRBD1|.|TRBV7-2
TGTGCCAGCAGCTTGTCAGGGGGCACTAATGAAAAACTGTTTTTT
CASSLSGGTNEKLFF
>TRBJ1-4|TRBD1|.|TRBV5-1
TGCGCCAGCAGCTTGGGGACAGGGGGCCTTGCAACTAATGAAAAACTGTTTTTT
CASSLGTGGLATNEKLFF
>TRBJ1-2|.|.|TRBV4-1
TGTGCCAGCAGCCAAGAGGGACTAAGGACTAACTATGGCTACACCTTC
CASSQEGLRTNYGYTF
>TRBJ2-1|TRBD2|.|TRBV6-4
TGTGCCAGCAGTCCTGGGACTAGCGGGGTAGGGGAGCAGTTCTTC
CASSPGTSGVGEQFF
>TRBJ2-2|TRBD1|once|TRBV7-9
TGTGCCAGCAGCCACGGACAGGTCGTAGGGAACACCGGGGAGCTGTTTTTT
CASSHGQVVGNTGELFF
>TRBJ1-2|TRBD1|.|TRBV6-1
TGTGCCAGCAGTGAAGCAGGTTCGGACAGGGGATACGCTAACTATGGCTACACCTTC
CASSEAGSDRGYANYGYTF
>TRBJ2-2|TRBD1|.|TRBV7-3
TGTGCCAGCACCCGGGACAGGAGAACCGGGGAGCTGTTTTTT
CASTRDRRTGELFF
>TRBJ2-7|.|few|TRBV5-6
TGTGCCAGCAGTTGTTACAAGCAGAAGGCGGCATACGAGCAGTACTTC
CASSCYKQKAAYEQYF
>TRBJ1-4|TRBD1|few|TRBV7-2
TGTGCCAGCAGCCCAGGGGGGCAGGGTGCGGAAAAACTGTTTTTT
CASSPGGQGAEKLFF
>TRBJ2-2|.|.|TRBV7-2
TGTGCCAGCAGCCCAGGCCGCAAACGAGACACCGGGGAGCTGTTTTTT
CASSPGRKRDTGELFF
>TRBJ2-2|.|few|TRBV7-8
TGTGCCAGCAGCCCCTCAGGGGCCGGCGGGGAGCTGTTTTTT
CASSPSGAGGELFF
>TRBJ1-5|TRBD1|once|TRBV18
TGTGCCAGCTCACCTGGACAGGACCTTAGCAATCAGCCCCAGCATTTT
CASSPGQDLSNQPQHF
>TRBJ2-3|TRBD2|.|TRBV5-6
TGTGCCAGCAGGAACGGACTAGCGGGGTACACAGATACGCAGTATTTT
CASRNGLAGYTDTQYF
>TRBJ2-3|TRBD2|.|TRBV27
TGTGCCAGCAGTTTATTGAGACCTAGCGGGGGGAGGGGAGATACGCAGTATTTT
CASSLLRPSGGRGDTQYF
>TRBJ2-7|TRBD2|.|TRBV10-3
TGTGCCATCAAGGGCGGACTAGCGGGGGGCTCCTACGAGCAGTACTTC
CAIKGGLAGGSYEQYF
>TRBJ1-1|.|.|TRBV19
TGTGCCAGTAACGGGCGGGATGAAGCTTTCTTT
CASNGRDEAFF
>TRBJ1-2|.|.|TRBV6-1
TGTGCCAGCGGTCAGGGTCGGGTTCGCTATGGCTACACCTTC
CASGQGRVRYGYTF
>TRBJ2-7|.|.|TRBV6-5
TGTGCCAGCAGTCTGGGACTCGACGAGCAGTACTTC
CASSLGLDEQYF
>TRBJ2-5|TRBD1|.|TRBV15
TGTGCCACCAGCAGAGGGGGACAGGTCCAAGAGACCCAGTACTTC
CATSRGGQVQETQYF
>TRBJ2-5|.|few|TRBV7-2
TGTGCCAGCAGCTTACACGGAGGTTCAGAGACCCAGTACTTC
CASSLHGGSETQYF
>TRBJ2-7|.|.|TRBV5-4
TGTGCCAGCAGCTTGGGGGGGGGCCGAACCTACGAGCAGTACTTC
CASSLGGGRTYEQYF
>TRBJ1-1|.|.|TRBV4-1
TGCGCCAGCAGCCAAGATAATCGGGGGAGCACTGAAGCTTTCTTT
CASSQDNRGSTEAFF
>TRBJ1-2|TRBD1|.|TRBV6-1
TGTGCCAGCAGTGGCGAACAGGGGATTGATGGCTACACCTTC
CASSGEQGIDGYTF
>TRBJ2-5|.|.|TRBV30
TGTGCCTGGAGCACAGGGCCCCTGGGAGAGACCCAGTACTTC
CAWSTGPLGETQYF
>TRBJ2-7|TRBD1|many|TRBV6-1
TGTGCCAGCAGGGGGGGGACAGGGTCCCGCGAGCAGTACTTC
CASRGGTGSREQYF
>TRBJ2-2|.|few|TRBV6-6
TGTGCCAGCAGTTTGCGCCCCACCGGGGAGCTGTTTTTT
CASSLRPTGELFF
>TRBJ2-7|TRBD1|.|TRBV7-2
TGTGCCAGCAGCAAGTCGGGACAGGGAGACTACGAGCAGTACTTC
CASSKSGQGDYEQYF
>TRBJ1-2|TRBD1|once|TRBV28
TGTGCCAGCAGTTTTGGGAGGAAGACAGGGAACGATTATGGCTACACCTTC
CASSFGRKTGNDYGYTF
>TRBJ2-2|TRBD1|few|TRBV30
TGTGCCTGGAGTATCAGGACAGGGTACACCGGGGAGCTGTTTTTT
CAWSIRTGYTGELFF
>TRBJ1-2|.|.|TRBV7-6
TGTCCCGGTGGACACCGAACCCAAAGCTATGGCTACACCTTC
CPGGHRTQSYGYTF
>TRBJ1-1|TRBD1|.|TRBV5-1
TGCGCCAGCAGCTTGGTTCCAGGGGGCACTGAAGCTTTCTTT
CASSLVPGGTEAFF
>TRBJ2-5|TRBD2|.|TRBV27
TGTGCCAGCAGTTCTAGCGGGGGGCCTAGGAAGACCCAGTACTTC
CASSSSGGPRKTQYF
>TRBJ2-5|TRBD2|.|TRBV5-1
TGCGCCAGCAGCTTGAAGAGCGGGACGCCTCAAGAGACCCAGTACTTC
CASSLKSGTPQETQYF
>TRBJ1-2|.|.|TRBV2
TGTGCCAGCAGTCAAGCGCAGATTAACTATGGCTACACCTTC
CASSQAQINYGYTF